This TCR beta chain was profiled in a study of T cell changes during pregnancy in multiple sclerosis. Clones were sequenced by immunoSEQ multiplex PCR, and TCRdb holds only the in-frame ones, with some missing. The data show around 30,000 clones, roughly 91% seen once. Germline assignment: CDR1 SGHRS and CDR2 YFSETQ. Deletions cut 0 bases from V and 1 base from J, with 7 bases between. CDR3 length: 14 residues. This TCR was recovered from a female donor with multiple sclerosis, enrolled in a pregnancy study. The chain couples TRBV5-1 to TRBJ2-5; D may be TRBD1 (5 bases). Sequences were derived from CD4+ T cells from peripheral blood mononuclear cells, sampled after pregnancy. The CDR3 nucleotides are TGCGCCAGCAGCTTGGCAGGGTCCCAAGAGACCCAGTACTTC. Amino acids: CASSLAGSQETQYF. Using reference TRBV5-1 and TRBJ2-5 for the parts outside the CDR3, the full variable domain is KAGVTQTPRYLIKTRGQQVTLSCSPISGHRSVSWYQQTPGQGLQFLFEYFSETQRNKGNFPGRFSGRQFSNSRSEMNVSTLELGDSALYLCASSLAGSQETQYFGPGTRLLVL.